This T cell receptor beta chain was captured in a study of low-dose radiotherapy and immunotherapy resistance in tumors. In the study overall: The study gave Cohort 2 1 Gy per fraction every two weeks, totaling 13 Gy over 26 weeks.

cDNA synthesis used a TRAV/TRBV-specific primer set for both chains. For amplifying TCRs, the PCR ran for about 22 cycles with Phusion, which was used together with a constant-region primer and the adapter on the V primers. Amplifying the isolated mRNA was done by in vitro transcription. MiXCR, run by TCRdb on the reads, gives a single entry per CDR3 protein. The sample records around 80,000 distinct CDR3 sequences, 15% to 20% being singletons. As to time point: after trial treatment. The treatment denotes: LDRT plus nivolumab, ipilimumab, low-dose cyclophosphamide and aspirin (RACIN trial). This clonotype was seen at least ten times. V was pared by 4 bases and J by 0 bases, with 13 bases between. The CDR3 totals 16 residues. CDR1 and CDR2 (germline): MNHEY, SMNVEV (reference sequence).

Source: PBMCs, taken after low-dose radiotherapy plus immunotherapy. V gene TRBV27 combines with J gene TRBJ2-1; D uncertain. This clonotype was obtained from a male donor with prostate cancer. The CDR3: CASSSLGPLSYNEQFF. In DNA, the CDR3 is TGTGCCAGCAGTTCCCTGGGCCCACTCTCCTACAATGAGCAGTTCTTC.